Given below is one T cell receptor beta chain in context. Its antigen is as yet unknown. This record belongs to a study of cytomegalovirus exposure and HLA in healthy donors. In the study overall: Researchers found that approximately 80% of fewer than 450 genotyped donors fell within the Caucasian-associated ancestry cluster.

Study results and limitations: Common viral pathogens were later found to be apparently linked to several of the most significant clusters. Fewer N-insertions (relative to the 666-donor mean) were reportedly seen in an Asian-associated ancestry cluster in a later analysis.

Germline-derived CDR1 and CDR2 are SGHRS and YFSETQ. V shed 7 bases, J shed 4 bases, and the junction held 13 bases outside the gene matches. The CDR3 has 15 amino acids. The primer mix had 60 Vbeta and 13 Jbeta primers. The data were produced by immunoSEQ multiplex PCR, yet TCRdb's version contains in-frame clones alone and is incomplete. Here the sample spans about 170,000 clones, 80% being singletons. Specimen: PBMCs. This clonotype originated in a man aged 25-45 years in good health and CMV-seropositive. This chain uses TRBV5-1 with TRBJ2-7; 8 nucleotides align to TRBD2. The DNA of the CDR3 is TGCGCCAGCCGTTTCACTAGCGGAGGAACGTACGAGCAGTACTTC. Its protein is CASRFTSGGTYEQYF.